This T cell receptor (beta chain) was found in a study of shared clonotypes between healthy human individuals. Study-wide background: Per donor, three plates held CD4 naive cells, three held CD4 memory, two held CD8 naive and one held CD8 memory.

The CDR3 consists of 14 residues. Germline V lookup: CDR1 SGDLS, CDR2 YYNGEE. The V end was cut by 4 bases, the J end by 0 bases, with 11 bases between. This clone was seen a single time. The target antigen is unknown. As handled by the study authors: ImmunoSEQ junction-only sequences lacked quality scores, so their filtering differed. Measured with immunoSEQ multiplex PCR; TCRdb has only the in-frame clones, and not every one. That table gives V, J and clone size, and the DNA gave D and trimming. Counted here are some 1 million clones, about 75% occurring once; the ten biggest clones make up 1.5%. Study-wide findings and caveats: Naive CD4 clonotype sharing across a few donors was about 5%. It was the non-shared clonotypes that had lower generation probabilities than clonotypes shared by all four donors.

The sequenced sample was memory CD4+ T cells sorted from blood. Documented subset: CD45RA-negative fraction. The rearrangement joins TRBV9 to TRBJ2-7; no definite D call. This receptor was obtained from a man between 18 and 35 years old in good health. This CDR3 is CASSTTLSSYEQYF. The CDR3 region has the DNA TGTGCCAGCAGCACCACACTTAGCTCCTACGAGCAGTACTTC.